Sequencing of this T cell receptor (beta chain) was carried out in a study of T cell changes during pregnancy in multiple sclerosis. The repertoire was sequenced with immunoSEQ multiplex PCR; TCRdb's copy has only in-frame clones and lacks some. Of 25,000 to 35,000 clones listed, roughly 90% are singletons. The material was CD4+ T cells from peripheral blood mononuclear cells, obtained in the second trimester of pregnancy. The clonotype originates from a female donor in good health, enrolled as a control in a pregnancy study.

In DNA form, the CDR3 reads TGCAGCGTTGAAGATTGGGAGACAGGGTACAATGAGCAGTTCTTC. Its protein is CSVEDWETGYNEQFF. The V gene is TRBV29-1, the J gene TRBJ2-1, with TRBD1 identical over 7 bases. V lost 0 bases, J lost 4 bases, and 6 bases stayed unmatched. From germline, CDR1 is SQVTM and CDR2 ANQGSEA. The CDR3 consists of 15 residues.